This T cell receptor beta chain was sequenced for a study of shared T cell receptors in the human thymus (dated by TCRdb to about 2021). In the study overall: The study examined how the human thymus generates shared, self-reactive T-cell receptor alpha chains.

Comments on this clone: What antigen it recognizes has not been identified. Base quality data are lacking; no much larger clone is found one base away.

The receptor library was made with the immunoSEQ multiplex PCR assay. TCRdb provides this immuneACCESS table in a form limited to in-frame rearrangements. Some clones are lacking; in checked studies, under half of them reflect an unresolved V gene, and why the rest are absent is not known. This sample lists more than 300,000 clones; more than 85% were detected once. The ten top clones hold about 0.02% of the sample. The sequencing input was thymocytes. This clonotype originated in a human donor.

The CDR3 reads CASSTMNTGELFF. The nucleotide sequence is TGTGCCAGCAGTACTATGAACACCGGGGAGCTGTTTTTT. The V and J segments used are TRBV27 and TRBJ2-2; too little of a D gene remains to name it. In the germline V gene (reference sequence), CDR1 corresponds to MNHEY and CDR2 to SMNVEV. The V and J ends are trimmed by 5 bases and 1 base, leaving 5 bases between them. Including the terminal cysteine and phenylalanine, the CDR3 comprises 13 residues. Here the CDR3 DNA is all that survives: 39 bases in frame from base 1.